This T cell receptor beta chain was sequenced in a study of T cell responses to AZD1222 COVID-19 vaccine (TCRdb year 2021). Broadly, across the study: Because spike-specific TCR depth and breadth did not differ between the two schedules, AZD1222 recipients who got a second dose at roughly 4 weeks were pooled with those who got a second dose at roughly 12 weeks. TCR sequencing covered about 230 trial participants: 200 to 210 given two doses of AZD1222 and approximately 25 given two doses of MenACWY control vaccine. Trial participants were enrolled by age into subgroups of 18-55, 56-69 and 70-plus years, and roughly 160, 29 and 62 TCR-sequenced participants, respectively, were included in these subgroups.

Trimming costs V 3 bases and J 0 bases, and their ends lie 11 bases apart. The germline V gene (reference sequence) yields SEHNR for CDR1 and FQNEAQ for CDR2. The CDR3 goes from the cysteine to the phenylalanine over 16 residues. The retained sequence is limited to the CDR3, 48 bases, with the frame set at the first base. General study outcomes and caveats: Reportedly, almost half of the unique spike-specific TCRs recognized epitopes lying outside the regions that are mutated in the B.1.351 and B.1.1.7 variants. Because no samples from the day 14 peak response were available, repertoires could be characterized only after the peak T cell response. The whole spike protein was spanned by vaccine-associated CD4 TCRs, and dominant responses were seen in regions 160-218 and 743-854. Spike-specific TCR breadth and depth rose significantly after two AZD1222 doses compared with day 0 and with MenACWY recipients. Participants were mostly white British, with more females than males. The authors suggested clonal diversity may have been underestimated. Conclusions about previously exposed vaccinees are limited, since just five or six AZD1222 recipients were seropositive for SARS-CoV-2 at baseline. In the small 56-69-year group, the increase in depth fell short of significance, most likely because of low power.

The CDR3 regions of human TCRbeta chains were subjected to immunosequencing. The paper's data handling went like this. TCRs in the repertoires were matched against a reference library of SARS-CoV-2-specific TCRs that had been generated with the MIRA antigen-specificity platform. Breadth was defined as the fraction of unique TCRs that were SARS-CoV-2-associated, and depth was defined as the fraction of total T cells that were SARS-CoV-2-associated. Each spike-specific TCR was assigned to its reactive spike region and to a CD4 or CD8 class using the MIRA data. Log10-transformed breadth and depth values were compared by one-way ANOVA with Sidak's multiple comparisons tests. Sourced from immuneACCESS, this table was stored by TCRdb with only in-frame sequences that have V and J called. A share of the clones is absent; for the studies checked, an unresolved V gene accounts for under half, and the remainder has no known explanation. The V and J calls and clone size were taken over from that table, and D and trimming were inferred from the DNA. This sample holds around 130,000 clones; roughly 93% were observed only once. The ten biggest clones cover approximately 3.4% of the sample.

Interpreted using the paper, the time point label stands for: baseline before first vaccination. The vaccinee samples were drawn from two UK trials, COV001 and COV002, one of which was a single-blind randomized controlled phase 2/3 trial testing AZD1222 (ChAdOx1 nCoV-19) in healthy adults. Trial participant PBMC samples were collected at day 0 and day 28 after the second dose for TCRbeta chain sequencing. In the case of this clone: Its antigen is still unknown. No much larger clonotype is one base removed from it; base qualities were not supplied.

The origin of this receptor is an adult in good health. The rearranged chain carries TRBV7-9 and TRBJ1-4; the D segment cannot be called with confidence. The sequenced sample was peripheral blood, obtained on day 0 of AZD1222 vaccination. Here is the DNA: TGTGCCAGCAGCTTGGGCCAGCTTGCAACTAATGAAAAACTGTTTTTT. It encodes CASSLGQLATNEKLFF.